This T cell receptor beta chain originates from a study of blood T cell repertoires in COVID-19. Sequencing was performed with immunoSEQ multiplex PCR; in TCRdb, only in-frame clones are kept and a portion is missing. The table includes approximately 470,000 clones, 87% detected once. This CDR3 region has 13 residues. From germline, CDR1 is LNHDA and CDR2 SQIVND (reference sequence). V was trimmed by 10 bases and J by 0 bases, leaving 9 bases between them. Participants had their cohort set by participant-reported clinical history. The receptor was derived from a woman under 30 who had recovered from COVID-19. The chain combines TRBV19 with TRBJ1-4; tentative D call: TRBD1 (6 bases). Sequencing was carried out using PBMCs or T cells enriched from blood (not recorded which). The CDR3 loop reads CATGQSTNEKLFF. Written as DNA, the CDR3 is TGTGCCACCGGACAGTCAACTAATGAAAAACTGTTTTTT.